This T cell receptor (beta chain) was documented in a study of control samples from healthy donors and cancer patients (dated by TCRdb to 2018 to 2020). Libraries were constructed by the immunoSEQ multiplex PCR assay. Drawn from immuneACCESS, this table holds only the in-frame rearrangements with V and J called that TCRdb kept. Clones are partly lost; checked studies trace under half to an unresolved V gene and leave the rest unexplained. This sample lists approximately 170,000 clones; over 85% were detected once. Approximately 1.5% of the sample rests with the top ten. Concerning this clone: Its antigen has not been determined. No qualities accompany the bases; no much larger clone lies one base away.

The cysteine opens and the phenylalanine closes a CDR3 of 15 amino acids. Of all the DNA, just the CDR3 is kept, 45 bases in frame from base 1. Trimming accounts for 4 bases at V and 0 bases at J, while the number of junction bases matched to no gene is 7. Sequencing was carried out using blood. This chain joins TRBV5-3 to TRBJ2-7; 7 middle bases align to TRBD1. TRBV5-3 is noted as an ORF with a role that remains uncertain. The sequence derives from a man between 25 and 39 years old in good health. The DNA reads as follows: TGTGCCAGAAGCACACATCGACAGGGCTCCTACGAGCAGTACTTC. This encodes CARSTHRQGSYEQYF.